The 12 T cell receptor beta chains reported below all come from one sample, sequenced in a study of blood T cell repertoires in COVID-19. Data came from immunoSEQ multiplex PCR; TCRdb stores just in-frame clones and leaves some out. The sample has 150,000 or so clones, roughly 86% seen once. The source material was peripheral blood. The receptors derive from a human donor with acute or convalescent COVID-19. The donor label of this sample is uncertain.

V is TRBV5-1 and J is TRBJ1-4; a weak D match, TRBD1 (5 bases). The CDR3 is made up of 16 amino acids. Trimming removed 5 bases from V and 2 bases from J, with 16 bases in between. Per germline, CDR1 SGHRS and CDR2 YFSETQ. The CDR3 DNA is TGCGCCAGCAGTTGGGGCAGGGCCCGCACTAATGAAAAACTGTTTTTT. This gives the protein CASSWGRARTNEKLFF.

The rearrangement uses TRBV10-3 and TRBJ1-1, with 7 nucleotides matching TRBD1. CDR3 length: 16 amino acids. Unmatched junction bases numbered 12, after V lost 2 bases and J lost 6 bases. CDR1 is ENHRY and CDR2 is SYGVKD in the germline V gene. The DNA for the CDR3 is TGTGCCATCAGTGAGGGCGGGGACAGACGACAGTCTGAAGCTTTCTTT. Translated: CAISEGGDRRQSEAFF.

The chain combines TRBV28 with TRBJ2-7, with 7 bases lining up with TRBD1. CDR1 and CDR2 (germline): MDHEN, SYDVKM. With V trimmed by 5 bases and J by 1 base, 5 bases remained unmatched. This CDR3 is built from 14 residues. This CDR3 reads CASSLPRGSYEQYF. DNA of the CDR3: TGTGCCAGCAGTCTTCCCAGGGGGTCCTACGAGCAGTACTTC.

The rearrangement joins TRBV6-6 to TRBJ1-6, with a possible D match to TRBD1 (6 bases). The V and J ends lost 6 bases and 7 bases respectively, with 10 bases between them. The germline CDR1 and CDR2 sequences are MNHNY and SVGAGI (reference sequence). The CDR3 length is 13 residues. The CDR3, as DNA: TGTGCCAGCAGACTCACAGGGAATTCACCCCTCCACTTT. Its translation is CASRLTGNSPLHF.

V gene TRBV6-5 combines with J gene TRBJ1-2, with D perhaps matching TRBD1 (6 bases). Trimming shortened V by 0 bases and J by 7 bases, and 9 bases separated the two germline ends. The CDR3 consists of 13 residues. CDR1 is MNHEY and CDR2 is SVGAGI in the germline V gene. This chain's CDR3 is CASSYSTGRGYTF. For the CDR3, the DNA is TGTGCCAGCAGTTACTCGACAGGCCGTGGCTACACCTTC.

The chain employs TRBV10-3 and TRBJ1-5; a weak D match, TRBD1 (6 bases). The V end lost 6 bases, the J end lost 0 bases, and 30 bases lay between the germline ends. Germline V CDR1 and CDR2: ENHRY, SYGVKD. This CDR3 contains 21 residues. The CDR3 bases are TGTGCCATCAGCTCGTACCGGGACATCCGAACTATTCAAAATAGCAATCAGCCCCAGCATTTT. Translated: CAISSYRDIRTIQNSNQPQHF.

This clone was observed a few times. For the CDR3, the DNA is TGTGCCAGCAGCTCCCCGCAGAGGAATGAGCAGTTCTTC. Its translation: CASSSPQRNEQFF. The chain uses TRBV7-9 and TRBJ2-1; D not certain. Germline V lookup: CDR1 SEHNR, CDR2 FQNEAQ (reference sequence). Trimming pared 4 bases from V and 7 bases from J, leaving 11 bases between. This CDR3 spans 13 amino acids.

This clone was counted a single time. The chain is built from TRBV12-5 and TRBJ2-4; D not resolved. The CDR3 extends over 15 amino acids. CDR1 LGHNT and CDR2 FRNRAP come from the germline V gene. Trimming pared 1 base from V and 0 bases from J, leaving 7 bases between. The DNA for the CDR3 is TGTGCTAGTGGTTTGGGTAATTCAGCCAAAAACATTCAGTACTTC. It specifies CASGLGNSAKNIQYF.

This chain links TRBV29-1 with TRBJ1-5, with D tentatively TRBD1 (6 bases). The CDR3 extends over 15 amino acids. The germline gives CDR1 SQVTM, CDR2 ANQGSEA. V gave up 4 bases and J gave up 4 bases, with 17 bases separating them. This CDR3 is CSVVVGGTLNQPQHF. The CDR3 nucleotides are TGCAGCGTTGTGGTTGGTGGGACACTGAATCAGCCCCAGCATTTT.

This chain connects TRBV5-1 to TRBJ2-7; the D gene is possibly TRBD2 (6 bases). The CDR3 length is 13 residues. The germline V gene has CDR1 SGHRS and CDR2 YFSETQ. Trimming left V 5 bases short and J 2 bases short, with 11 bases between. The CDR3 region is CASSWDLTYEQYF. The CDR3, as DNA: TGCGCCAGCAGTTGGGACTTAACCTACGAGCAGTACTTC.

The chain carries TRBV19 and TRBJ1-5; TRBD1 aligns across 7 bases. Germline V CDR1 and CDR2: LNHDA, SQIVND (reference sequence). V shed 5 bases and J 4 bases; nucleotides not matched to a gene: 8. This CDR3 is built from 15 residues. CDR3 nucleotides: TGTGCCAGTAGTGGAACAGGGGATGGAAATCAGCCCCAGCATTTT. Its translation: CASSGTGDGNQPQHF.

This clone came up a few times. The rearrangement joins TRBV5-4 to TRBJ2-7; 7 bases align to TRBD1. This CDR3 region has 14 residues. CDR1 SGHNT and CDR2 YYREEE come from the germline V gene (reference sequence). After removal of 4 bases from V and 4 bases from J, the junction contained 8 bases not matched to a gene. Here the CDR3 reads CASSRQGSAYEQYF. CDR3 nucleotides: TGTGCCAGCAGCCGACAGGGATCCGCATACGAGCAGTACTTC.